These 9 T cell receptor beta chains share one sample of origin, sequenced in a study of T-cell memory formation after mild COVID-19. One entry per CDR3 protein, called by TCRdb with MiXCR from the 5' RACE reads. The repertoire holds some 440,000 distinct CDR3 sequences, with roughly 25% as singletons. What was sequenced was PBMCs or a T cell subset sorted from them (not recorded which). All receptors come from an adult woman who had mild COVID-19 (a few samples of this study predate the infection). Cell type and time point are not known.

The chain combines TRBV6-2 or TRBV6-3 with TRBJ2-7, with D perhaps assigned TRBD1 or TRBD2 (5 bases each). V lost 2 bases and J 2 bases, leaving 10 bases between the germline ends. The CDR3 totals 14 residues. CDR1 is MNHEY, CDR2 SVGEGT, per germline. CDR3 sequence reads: CASSYRDGTYEQYF. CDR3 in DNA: TGTGCCAGCAGTTACCGGGACGGGACCTACGAGCAGTACTTC.

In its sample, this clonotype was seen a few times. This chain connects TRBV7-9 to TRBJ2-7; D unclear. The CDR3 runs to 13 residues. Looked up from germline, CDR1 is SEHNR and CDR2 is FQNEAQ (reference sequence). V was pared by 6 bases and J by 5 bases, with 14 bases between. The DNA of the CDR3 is TGTGCCAGCAGAGGATCTAACTTTAACGAGCAGTACTTC. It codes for CASRGSNFNEQYF.

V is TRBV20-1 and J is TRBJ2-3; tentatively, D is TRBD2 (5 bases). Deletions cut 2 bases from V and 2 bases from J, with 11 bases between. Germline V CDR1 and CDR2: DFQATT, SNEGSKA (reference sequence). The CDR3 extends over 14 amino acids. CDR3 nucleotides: TGCAGTGCTAGAAGGCTAGCTTTCACAGATACGCAGTATTTT. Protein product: CSARRLAFTDTQYF.

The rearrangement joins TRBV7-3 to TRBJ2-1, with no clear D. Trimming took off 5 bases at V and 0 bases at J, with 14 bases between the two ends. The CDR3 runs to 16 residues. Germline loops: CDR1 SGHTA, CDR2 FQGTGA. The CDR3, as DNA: TGTGCCAGCAGCCCTGGTGATGAAAGCTCCTACAATGAGCAGTTCTTC. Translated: CASSPGDESSYNEQFF.

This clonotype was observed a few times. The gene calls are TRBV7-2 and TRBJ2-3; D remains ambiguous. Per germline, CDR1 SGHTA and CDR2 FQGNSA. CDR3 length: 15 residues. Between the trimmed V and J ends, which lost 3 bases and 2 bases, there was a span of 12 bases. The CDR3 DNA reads TGTGCCAGCAGCTTTGGGATCCTTCCCACAGATACGCAGTATTTT. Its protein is CASSFGILPTDTQYF.

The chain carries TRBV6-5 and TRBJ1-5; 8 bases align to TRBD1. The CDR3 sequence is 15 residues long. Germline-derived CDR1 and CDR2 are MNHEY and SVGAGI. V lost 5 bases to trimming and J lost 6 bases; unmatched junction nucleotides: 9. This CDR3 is CASSQDRVEGQPQHF. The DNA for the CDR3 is TGTGCCAGCAGTCAGGACAGGGTTGAGGGTCAGCCCCAGCATTTT.

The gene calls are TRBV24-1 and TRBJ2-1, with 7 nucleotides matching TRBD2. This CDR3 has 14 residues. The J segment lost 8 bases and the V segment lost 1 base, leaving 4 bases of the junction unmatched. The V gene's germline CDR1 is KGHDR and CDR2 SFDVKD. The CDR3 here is CATSDFAGDDEQFF. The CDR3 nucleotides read TGTGCCACCAGTGATTTTGCGGGGGACGATGAGCAGTTCTTC.

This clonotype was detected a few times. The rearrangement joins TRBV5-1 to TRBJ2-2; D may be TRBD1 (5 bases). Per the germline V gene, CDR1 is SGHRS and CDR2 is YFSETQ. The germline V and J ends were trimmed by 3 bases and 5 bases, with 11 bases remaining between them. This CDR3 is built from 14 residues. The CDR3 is CASSSTPGTGELFF. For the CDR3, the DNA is TGCGCCAGCAGCTCGACTCCAGGGACCGGGGAGCTGTTTTTT.

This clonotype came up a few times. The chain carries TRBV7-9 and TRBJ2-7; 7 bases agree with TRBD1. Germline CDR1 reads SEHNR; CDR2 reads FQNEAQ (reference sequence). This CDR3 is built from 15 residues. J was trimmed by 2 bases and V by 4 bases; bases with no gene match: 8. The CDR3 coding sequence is TGTGCCAGCAGCTCCACCGGGACAGACACCTACGAGCAGTACTTC. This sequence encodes CASSSTGTDTYEQYF.